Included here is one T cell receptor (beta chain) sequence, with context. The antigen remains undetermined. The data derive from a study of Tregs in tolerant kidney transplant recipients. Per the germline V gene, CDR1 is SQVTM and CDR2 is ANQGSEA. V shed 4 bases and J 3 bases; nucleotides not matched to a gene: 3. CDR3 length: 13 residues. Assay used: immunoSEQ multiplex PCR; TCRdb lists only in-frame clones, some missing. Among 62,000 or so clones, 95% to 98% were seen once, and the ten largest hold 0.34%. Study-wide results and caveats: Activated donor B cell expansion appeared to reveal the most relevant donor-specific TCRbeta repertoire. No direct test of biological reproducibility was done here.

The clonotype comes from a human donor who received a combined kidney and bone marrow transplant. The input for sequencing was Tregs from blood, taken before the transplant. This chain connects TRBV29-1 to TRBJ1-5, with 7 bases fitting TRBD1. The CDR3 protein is CSVGDSPNQPQHF. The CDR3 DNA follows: TGCAGCGTTGGGGACAGCCCCAATCAGCCCCAGCATTTT. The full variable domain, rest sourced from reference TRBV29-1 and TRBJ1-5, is SAVISQKPSRDICQRGTSLTIQCQVDSQVTMMFWYRQQPGQSLTLIATANQGSEATYESGFVIDKFPISRPNLTFSTLTVSNMSPEDSSIYLCSVGDSPNQPQHFGDGTRLSIL.